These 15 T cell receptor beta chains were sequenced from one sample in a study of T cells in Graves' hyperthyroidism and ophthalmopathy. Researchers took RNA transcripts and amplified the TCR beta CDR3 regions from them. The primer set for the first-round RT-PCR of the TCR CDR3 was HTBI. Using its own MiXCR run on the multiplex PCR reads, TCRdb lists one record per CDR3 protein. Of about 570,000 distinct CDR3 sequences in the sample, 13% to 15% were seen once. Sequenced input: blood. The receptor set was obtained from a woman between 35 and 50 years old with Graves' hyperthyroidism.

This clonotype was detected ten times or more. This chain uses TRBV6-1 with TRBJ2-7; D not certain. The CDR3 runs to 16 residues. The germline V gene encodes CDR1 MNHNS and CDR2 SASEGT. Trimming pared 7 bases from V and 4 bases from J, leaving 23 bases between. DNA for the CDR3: TGTGCCAGCATCCCCCGTGGCGGACCCACCCCGTACGAGCAGTACTTC. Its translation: CASIPRGGPTPYEQYF.

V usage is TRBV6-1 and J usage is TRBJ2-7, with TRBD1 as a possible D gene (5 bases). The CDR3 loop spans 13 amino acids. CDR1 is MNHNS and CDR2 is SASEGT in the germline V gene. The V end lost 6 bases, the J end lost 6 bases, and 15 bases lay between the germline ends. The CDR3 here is CASSQGVPSEQYF. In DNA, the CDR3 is TGTGCCAGCAGCCAAGGGGTCCCCTCCGAGCAGTACTTC.

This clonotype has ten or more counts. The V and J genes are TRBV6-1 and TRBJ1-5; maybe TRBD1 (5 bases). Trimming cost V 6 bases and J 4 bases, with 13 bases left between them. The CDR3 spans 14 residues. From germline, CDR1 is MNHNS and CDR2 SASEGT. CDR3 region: CASRGQTSNQPQHF. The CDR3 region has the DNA TGTGCCAGCAGAGGACAAACATCGAATCAGCCCCAGCATTTT.

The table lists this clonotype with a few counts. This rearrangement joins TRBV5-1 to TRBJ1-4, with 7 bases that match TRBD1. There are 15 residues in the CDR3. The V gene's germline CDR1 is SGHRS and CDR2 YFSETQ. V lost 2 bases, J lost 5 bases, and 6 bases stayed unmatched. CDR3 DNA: TGCGCCAGCAGCTTTGGCGGACAGGCGAATGAAAAACTGTTTTTT. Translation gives CASSFGGQANEKLFF.

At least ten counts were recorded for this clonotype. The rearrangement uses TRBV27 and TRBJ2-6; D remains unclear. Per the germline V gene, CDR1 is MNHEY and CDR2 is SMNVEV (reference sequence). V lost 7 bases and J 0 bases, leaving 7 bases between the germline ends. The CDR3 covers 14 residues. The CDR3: CASTGSSGANVLTF. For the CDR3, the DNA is TGTGCCAGCACGGGCTCCTCTGGGGCCAACGTCCTGACTTTC.

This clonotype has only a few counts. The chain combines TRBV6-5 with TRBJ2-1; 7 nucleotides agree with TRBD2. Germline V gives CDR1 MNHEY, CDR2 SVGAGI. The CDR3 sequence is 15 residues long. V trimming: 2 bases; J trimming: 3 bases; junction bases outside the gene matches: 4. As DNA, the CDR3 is TGTGCCAGCAGTTACGGAGCGGGACGCTACAATGAGCAGTTCTTC. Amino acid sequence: CASSYGAGRYNEQFF.

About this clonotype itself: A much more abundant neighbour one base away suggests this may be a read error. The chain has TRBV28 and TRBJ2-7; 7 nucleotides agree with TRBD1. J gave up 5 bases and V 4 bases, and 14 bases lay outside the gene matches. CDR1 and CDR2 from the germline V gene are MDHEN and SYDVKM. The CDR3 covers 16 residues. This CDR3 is CASSSGGQPSAHEQYF. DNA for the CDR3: TGTGCCAGCAGTTCTGGGGGACAGCCTTCTGCCCACGAGCAGTACTTC.

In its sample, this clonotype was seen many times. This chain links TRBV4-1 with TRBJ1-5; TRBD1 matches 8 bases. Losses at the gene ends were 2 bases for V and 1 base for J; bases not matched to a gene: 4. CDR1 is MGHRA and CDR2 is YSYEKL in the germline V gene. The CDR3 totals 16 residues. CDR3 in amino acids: CASSQRAGGSNQPQHF. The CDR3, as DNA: TGCGCCAGCAGCCAACGGGCAGGGGGCAGCAATCAGCCCCAGCATTTT.

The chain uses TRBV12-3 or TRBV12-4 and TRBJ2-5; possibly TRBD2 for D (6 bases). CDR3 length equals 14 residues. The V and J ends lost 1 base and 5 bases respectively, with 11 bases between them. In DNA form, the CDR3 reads TGTGCCAGCAGTTTAGAGCGGGTCCAGGAGACCCAGTACTTC. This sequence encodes CASSLERVQETQYF.

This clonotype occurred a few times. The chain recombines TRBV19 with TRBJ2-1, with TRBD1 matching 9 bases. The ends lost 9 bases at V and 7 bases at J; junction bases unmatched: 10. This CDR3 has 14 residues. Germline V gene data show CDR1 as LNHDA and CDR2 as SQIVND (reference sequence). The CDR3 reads CASMTGGVSNEQFF. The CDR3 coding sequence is TGTGCCAGCATGACAGGGGGAGTGTCGAATGAGCAGTTCTTC.

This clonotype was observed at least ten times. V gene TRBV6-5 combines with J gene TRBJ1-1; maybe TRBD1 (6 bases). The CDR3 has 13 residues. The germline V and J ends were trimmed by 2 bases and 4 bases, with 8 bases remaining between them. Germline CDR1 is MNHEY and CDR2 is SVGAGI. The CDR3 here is CASSYDRSTEAFF. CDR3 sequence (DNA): TGTGCCAGCAGTTACGACAGGAGCACTGAAGCTTTCTTT.

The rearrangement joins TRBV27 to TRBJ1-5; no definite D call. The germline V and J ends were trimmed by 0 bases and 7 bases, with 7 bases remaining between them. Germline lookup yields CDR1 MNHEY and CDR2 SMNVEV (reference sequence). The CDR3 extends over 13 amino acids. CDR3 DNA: TGTGCCAGCAGTTTATCGACCTGGCAGCCCCAGCATTTT. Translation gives CASSLSTWQPQHF.

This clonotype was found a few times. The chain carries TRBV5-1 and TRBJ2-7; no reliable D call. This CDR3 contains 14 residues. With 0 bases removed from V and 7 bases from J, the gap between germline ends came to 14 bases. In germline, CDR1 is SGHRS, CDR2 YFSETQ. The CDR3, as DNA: TGCGCCAGCAGCTTGGCCGGTGGACCTCAAGAGCAGTACTTC. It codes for CASSLAGGPQEQYF.

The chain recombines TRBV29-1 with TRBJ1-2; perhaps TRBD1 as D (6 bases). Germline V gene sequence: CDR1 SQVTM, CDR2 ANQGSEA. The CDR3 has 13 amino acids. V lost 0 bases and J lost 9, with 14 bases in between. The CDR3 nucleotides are TGCAGCGTTGAAGATCCTGGGGGCCGTAGCTACACCTTC. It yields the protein CSVEDPGGRSYTF.

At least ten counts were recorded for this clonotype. CDR3 bases: TGTGCCAGCGATGAGTACGTTACTGAGCAGTTCTTC. Amino acid sequence: CASDEYVTEQFF. V gene TRBV2 combines with J gene TRBJ2-1; D ambiguous. The germline V and J ends were trimmed by 8 bases and 9 bases, with 14 bases remaining between them. Germline-derived CDR1 and CDR2 are SNHLY and FYNNEI. The length of the CDR3 is 12 residues.